This TCR beta chain was captured in a study of cytomegalovirus exposure and HLA in healthy donors. The CDR3 is 12 residues long. Germline V CDR1 and CDR2: SGDLS, YYNGEE. V was trimmed by 3 bases and J by 5 bases, leaving 7 bases between them. As concerns this clone: Its antigen remains unknown.

It was with 60 Vbeta and 13 Jbeta primers that the PCR ran. The assay was immunoSEQ multiplex PCR, and TCRdb's table has in-frame clones only and misses some. The sample data list roughly 100,000 clones. Study-wide results and limits: Associated with cytomegalovirus, according to the listing, were about 160 TCR beta chains. A cluster of highly shared sequence variants was likely a sequencing artifact.

The TCR was taken from a man aged 35 to 55 in good health and CMV-seronegative. Sequences were obtained from PBMCs. The chain links TRBV9 to TRBJ2-3, with a tentative D call TRBD1 (6 bases). CDR3 DNA: TGTGCCAGCAGCGCAGGGGTAGATACGCAGTATTTT. Its protein is CASSAGVDTQYF.